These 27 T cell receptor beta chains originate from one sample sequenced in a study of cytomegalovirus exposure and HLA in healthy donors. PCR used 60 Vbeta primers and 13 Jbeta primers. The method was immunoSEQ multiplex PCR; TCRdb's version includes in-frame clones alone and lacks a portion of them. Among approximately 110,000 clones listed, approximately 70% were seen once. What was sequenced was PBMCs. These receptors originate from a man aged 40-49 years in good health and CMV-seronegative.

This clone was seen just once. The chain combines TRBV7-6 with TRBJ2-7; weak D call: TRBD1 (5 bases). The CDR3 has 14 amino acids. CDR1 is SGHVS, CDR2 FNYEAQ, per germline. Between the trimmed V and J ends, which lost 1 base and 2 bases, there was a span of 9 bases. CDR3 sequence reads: CASSLGQGAYEQYF. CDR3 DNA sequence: TGTGCCAGCAGCTTAGGGCAGGGTGCCTACGAGCAGTACTTC.

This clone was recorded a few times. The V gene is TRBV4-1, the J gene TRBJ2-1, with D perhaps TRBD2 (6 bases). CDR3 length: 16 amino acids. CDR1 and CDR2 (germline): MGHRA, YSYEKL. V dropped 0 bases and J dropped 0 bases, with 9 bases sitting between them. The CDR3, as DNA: TGCGCCAGCAGCCAAGAGGACGGGAGCTCCTACAATGAGCAGTTCTTC. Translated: CASSQEDGSSYNEQFF.

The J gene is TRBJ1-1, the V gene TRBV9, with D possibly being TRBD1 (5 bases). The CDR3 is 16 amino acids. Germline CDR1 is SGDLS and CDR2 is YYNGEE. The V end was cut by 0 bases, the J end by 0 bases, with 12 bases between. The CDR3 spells CASSVGSGGLNTEAFF. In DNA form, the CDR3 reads TGTGCCAGCAGCGTAGGGTCCGGGGGATTGAACACTGAAGCTTTCTTT.

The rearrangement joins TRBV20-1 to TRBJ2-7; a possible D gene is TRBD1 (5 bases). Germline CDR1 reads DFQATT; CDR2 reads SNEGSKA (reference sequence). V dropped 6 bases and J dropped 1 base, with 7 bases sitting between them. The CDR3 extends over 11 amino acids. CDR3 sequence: CSATASYEQYF. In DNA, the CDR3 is TGCAGTGCGACAGCTTCCTACGAGCAGTACTTC.

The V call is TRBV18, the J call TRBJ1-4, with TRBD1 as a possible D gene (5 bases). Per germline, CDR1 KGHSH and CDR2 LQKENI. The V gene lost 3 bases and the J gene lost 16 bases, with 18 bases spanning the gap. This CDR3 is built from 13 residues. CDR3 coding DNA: TGTGCCAGCTCACCGGGGCTTGACATCCCCCAGTTTTTT. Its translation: CASSPGLDIPQFF.

The CDR3 spells CASSQREPWGAFF. As DNA, the CDR3 is TGCGCCAGCAGCCAAAGGGAGCCCTGGGGAGCTTTCTTT. The chain couples TRBV5-1 to TRBJ1-1; D remains unclear. CDR3 length equals 13 residues. Looked up from germline, CDR1 is SGHRS and CDR2 is YFSETQ. V was trimmed by 4 bases and J by 10 bases, leaving 17 bases between them.

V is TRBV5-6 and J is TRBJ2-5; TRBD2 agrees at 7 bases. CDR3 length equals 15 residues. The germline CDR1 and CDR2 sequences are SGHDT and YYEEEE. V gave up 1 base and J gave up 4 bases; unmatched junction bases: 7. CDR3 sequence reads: CASSLTRSGVETQYF. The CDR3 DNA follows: TGTGCCAGCAGCTTGACCCGGAGCGGGGTAGAGACCCAGTACTTC.

The CDR3 here is CAWGQNSNQPQHF. For the CDR3, the DNA is TGTGCCTGGGGACAAAATAGCAATCAGCCCCAGCATTTT. The chain couples TRBV30 to TRBJ1-5, with D tentatively TRBD1 (5 bases). Germline V gene data show CDR1 as GTSNPN and CDR2 as SVGIG (reference sequence). The CDR3 is 13 amino acids. V lost 5 bases and J lost 0, with 8 bases in between.

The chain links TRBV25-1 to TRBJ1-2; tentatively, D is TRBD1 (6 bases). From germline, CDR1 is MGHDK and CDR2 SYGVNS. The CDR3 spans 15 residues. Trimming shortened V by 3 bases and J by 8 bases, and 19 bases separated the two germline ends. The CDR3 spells CASSDRQAPLRGYTF. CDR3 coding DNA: TGTGCCAGCAGTGATAGACAGGCCCCTTTGAGGGGCTACACCTTC.

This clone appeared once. The CDR3 coding sequence is TGTGCCAGCAGCTCCCTGCGCAGGGGTCCCTCTAGAATCGGAAACACCATATATTTT. Residues: CASSSLRRGPSRIGNTIYF. This chain links TRBV7-2 with TRBJ1-3, with D perhaps TRBD1 (6 bases). CDR3 length: 19 residues. V was pared by 4 bases and J by 4 bases, with 26 bases between. From germline, CDR1 is SGHTA and CDR2 FQGNSA.

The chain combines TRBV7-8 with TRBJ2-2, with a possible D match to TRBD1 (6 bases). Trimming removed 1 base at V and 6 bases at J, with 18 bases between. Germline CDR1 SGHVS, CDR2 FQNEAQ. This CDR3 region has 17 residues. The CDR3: CASSLGDTVMGSGELFF. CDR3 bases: TGTGCCAGCAGCTTAGGGGACACCGTGATGGGGTCCGGGGAGCTGTTTTTT.

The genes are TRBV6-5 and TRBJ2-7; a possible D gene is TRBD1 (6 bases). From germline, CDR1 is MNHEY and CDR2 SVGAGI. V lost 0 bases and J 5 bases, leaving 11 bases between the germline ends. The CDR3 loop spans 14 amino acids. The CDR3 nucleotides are TGTGCCAGCAGTTACTCACAGGGCGGGCACGAGCAGTACTTC. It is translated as CASSYSQGGHEQYF.

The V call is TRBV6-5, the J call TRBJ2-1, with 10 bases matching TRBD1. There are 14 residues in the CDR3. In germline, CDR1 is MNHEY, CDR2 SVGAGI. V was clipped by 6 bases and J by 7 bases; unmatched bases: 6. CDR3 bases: TGTGCCAGCAGGCCGGGACAGGGGTATAATGAGCAGTTCTTC. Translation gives CASRPGQGYNEQFF.

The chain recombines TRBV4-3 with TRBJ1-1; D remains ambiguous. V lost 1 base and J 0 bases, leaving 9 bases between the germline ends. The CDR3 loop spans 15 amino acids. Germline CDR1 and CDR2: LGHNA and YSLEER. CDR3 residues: CASSQGRLLNTEAFF. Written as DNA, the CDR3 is TGCGCCAGCAGCCAAGGTAGACTCCTGAACACTGAAGCTTTCTTT.

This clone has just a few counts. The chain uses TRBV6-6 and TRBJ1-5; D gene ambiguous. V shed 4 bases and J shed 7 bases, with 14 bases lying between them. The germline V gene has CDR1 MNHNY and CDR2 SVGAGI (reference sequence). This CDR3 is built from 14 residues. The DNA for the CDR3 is TGTGCCAGCAGTTTAAAGACGGAGGGCCAGCCCCAGCATTTT. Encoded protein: CASSLKTEGQPQHF.

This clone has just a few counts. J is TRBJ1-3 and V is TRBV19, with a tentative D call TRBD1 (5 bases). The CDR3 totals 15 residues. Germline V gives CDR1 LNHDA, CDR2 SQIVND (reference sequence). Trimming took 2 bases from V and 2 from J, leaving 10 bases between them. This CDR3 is CASSIRRDPGNTIYF. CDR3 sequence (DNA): TGTGCCAGTAGTATACGGAGGGACCCTGGAAACACCATATATTTT.

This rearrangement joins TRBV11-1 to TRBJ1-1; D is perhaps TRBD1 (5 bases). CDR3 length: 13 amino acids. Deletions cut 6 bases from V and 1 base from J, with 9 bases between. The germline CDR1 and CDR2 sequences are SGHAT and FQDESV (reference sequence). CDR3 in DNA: TGTGCCAGCAGACCTCAGGGGAACACTGAAGCTTTCTTT. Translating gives CASRPQGNTEAFF.

The CDR3 nucleotides read TGTGCCTGGAGTGCCAACCTTCTAGCGGGGGGTCAGGGGGAGACCCAGTACTTC. The encoded protein is CAWSANLLAGGQGETQYF. The chain is built from TRBV30 and TRBJ2-5, with TRBD2 matching 11 bases. After removal of 1 base from V and 5 bases from J, the junction contained 15 bases not matched to a gene. The CDR3 spans 18 residues. Germline CDR1 GTSNPN, CDR2 SVGIG (reference sequence).

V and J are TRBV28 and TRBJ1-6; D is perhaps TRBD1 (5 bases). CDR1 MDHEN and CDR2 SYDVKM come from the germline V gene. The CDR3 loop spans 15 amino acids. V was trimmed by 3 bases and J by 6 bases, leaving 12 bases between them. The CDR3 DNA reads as TGTGCCAGCAGTTTGGAGGGGATCGGTAATTCACCCCTCCACTTT. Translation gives CASSLEGIGNSPLHF.

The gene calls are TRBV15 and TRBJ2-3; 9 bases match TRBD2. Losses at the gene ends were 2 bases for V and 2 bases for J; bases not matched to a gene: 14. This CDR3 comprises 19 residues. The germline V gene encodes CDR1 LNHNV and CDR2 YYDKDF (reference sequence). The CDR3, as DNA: TGTGCCACCAGCAGATCACTGGGCGGGGGGGCAGGGTACACAGATACGCAGTATTTT. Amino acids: CATSRSLGGGAGYTDTQYF.

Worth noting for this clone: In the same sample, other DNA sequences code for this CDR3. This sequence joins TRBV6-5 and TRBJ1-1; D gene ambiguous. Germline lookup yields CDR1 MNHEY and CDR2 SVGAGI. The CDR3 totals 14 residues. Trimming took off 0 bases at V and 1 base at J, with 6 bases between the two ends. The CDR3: CASSYSSQNTEAFF. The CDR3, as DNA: TGTGCCAGCAGTTACTCTTCACAGAACACTGAAGCTTTCTTT.

CDR3 sequence (DNA): TGTGCCAGCAGCCAAGCCCACAATAGCAATCAGCCCCAGCATTTT. Translating gives CASSQAHNSNQPQHF. The V and J genes are TRBV4-2 and TRBJ1-5, with D hard to call. Per the germline V gene, CDR1 is LGHNA and CDR2 is YNFKEQ. The CDR3 is made up of 15 amino acids. V lost 1 base and J 0 bases, leaving 7 bases between the germline ends.

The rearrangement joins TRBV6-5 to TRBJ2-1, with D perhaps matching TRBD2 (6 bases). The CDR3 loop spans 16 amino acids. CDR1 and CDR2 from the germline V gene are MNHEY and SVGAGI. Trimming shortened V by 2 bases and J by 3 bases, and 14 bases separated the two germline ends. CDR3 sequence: CASSYRREAGYNEQFF. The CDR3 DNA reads TGTGCCAGCAGTTACCGCCGGGAAGCGGGCTACAATGAGCAGTTCTTC.

CDR3 coding DNA: TGTGCCAGCAGCGTAGCAGGTCCGGGGAGGGATACGCAGTATTTT. It is translated as CASSVAGPGRDTQYF. The rearrangement links TRBV9 to TRBJ2-3; TRBD2 might be the D (6 bases). V dropped 0 bases and J dropped 6 bases, with 14 bases sitting between them. Germline CDR1 is SGDLS and CDR2 is YYNGEE. This CDR3 comprises 15 residues.

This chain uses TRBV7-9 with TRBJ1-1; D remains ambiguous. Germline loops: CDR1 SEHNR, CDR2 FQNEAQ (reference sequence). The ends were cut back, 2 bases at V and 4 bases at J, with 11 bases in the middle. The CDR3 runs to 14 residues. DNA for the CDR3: TGTGCCAGCAGCTTAAGTGGAGAGAGCACTGAAGCTTTCTTT. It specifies CASSLSGESTEAFF. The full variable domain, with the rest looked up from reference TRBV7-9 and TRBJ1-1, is DTGVSQNPRHKITKRGQNVTFRCDPISEHNRLYWYRQTLGQGPEFLTYFQNEAQLEKSRLLSDRFSAERPKGSFSTLEIQRTEQGDSAMYLCASSLSGESTEAFFGQGTRLTVV.

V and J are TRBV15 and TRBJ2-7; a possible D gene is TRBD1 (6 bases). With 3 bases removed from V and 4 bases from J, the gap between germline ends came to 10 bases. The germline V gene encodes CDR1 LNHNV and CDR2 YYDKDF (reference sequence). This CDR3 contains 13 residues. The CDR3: CATSRTDSYEQYF. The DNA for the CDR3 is TGTGCCACCAGCAGGACGGACAGTTACGAGCAGTACTTC.

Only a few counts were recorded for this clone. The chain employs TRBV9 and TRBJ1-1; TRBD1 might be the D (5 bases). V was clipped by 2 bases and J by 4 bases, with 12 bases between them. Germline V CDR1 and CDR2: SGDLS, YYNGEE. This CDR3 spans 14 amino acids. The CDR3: CASSVRAGSTEAFF. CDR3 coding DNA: TGTGCCAGCAGCGTCAGGGCGGGGAGCACTGAAGCTTTCTTT.